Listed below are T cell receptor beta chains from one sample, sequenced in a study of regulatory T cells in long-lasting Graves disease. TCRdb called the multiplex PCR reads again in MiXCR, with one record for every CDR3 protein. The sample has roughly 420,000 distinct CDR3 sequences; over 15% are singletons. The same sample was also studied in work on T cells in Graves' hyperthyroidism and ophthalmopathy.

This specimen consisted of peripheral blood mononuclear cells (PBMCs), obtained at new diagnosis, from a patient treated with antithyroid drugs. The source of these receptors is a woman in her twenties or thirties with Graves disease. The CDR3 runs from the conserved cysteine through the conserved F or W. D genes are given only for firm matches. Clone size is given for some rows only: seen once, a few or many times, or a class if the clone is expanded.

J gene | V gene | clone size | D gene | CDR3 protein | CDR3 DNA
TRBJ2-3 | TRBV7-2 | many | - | CASSVSKRDTQYF | TGTGCCAGCAGCGTAAGCAAGAGAGATACGCAGTATTTT
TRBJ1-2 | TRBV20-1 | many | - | CSASPKVLWGYTF | TGCAGTGCTAGCCCGAAGGTCCTATGGGGCTACACCTTC
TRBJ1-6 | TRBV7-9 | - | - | CASGEGARNSPLHF | TGTGCCAGCGGAGAAGGGGCGAGGAATTCACCCCTCCACTTT
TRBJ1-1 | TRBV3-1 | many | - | CASSHRERNTEAFF | TGTGCCAGCAGCCACAGGGAAAGGAACACTGAAGCTTTCTTT
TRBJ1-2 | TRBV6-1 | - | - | CASSTRRGDGYTF | TGTGCCAGCAGTACCCGACGGGGGGATGGCTACACCTTC
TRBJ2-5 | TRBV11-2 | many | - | CASRQDSQGWYF | TGTGCCAGCAGACAGGACAGCCAGGGGTGGTACTTC
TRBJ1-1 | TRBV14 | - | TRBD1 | CAILTDRDEAFF | TGTGCCATTCTAACCGACAGGGATGAAGCTTTCTTT
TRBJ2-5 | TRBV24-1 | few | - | CATSDFGETQYF | TGTGCCACCAGTGATTTCGGAGAGACCCAGTACTTC
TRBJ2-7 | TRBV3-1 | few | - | CASSYFKGPSYEQYF | TGTGCCAGCAGCTATTTCAAAGGCCCATCCTACGAGCAGTACTTC
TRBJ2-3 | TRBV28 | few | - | CASSTTRSTDTQYF | TGTGCCAGCAGTACCACTAGAAGCACAGATACGCAGTATTTT
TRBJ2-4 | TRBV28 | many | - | CASRTLRDNQDIQYF | TGTGCCAGCAGGACTCTCCGGGACAACCAGGACATTCAGTACTTC
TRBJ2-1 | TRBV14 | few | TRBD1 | CASSHGQGLYNEQFF | TGTGCCAGCAGCCATGGACAGGGGCTCTACAATGAGCAGTTCTTC
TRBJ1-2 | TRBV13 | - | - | CASSLSGTVDNYGYTF | TGTGCCAGTAGTTTATCCGGGACGGTTGATAACTATGGCTACACCTTC
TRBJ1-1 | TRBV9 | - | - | CASSVKTYTEAFF | TGTGCCAGCAGCGTAAAAACCTACACTGAAGCTTTCTTT
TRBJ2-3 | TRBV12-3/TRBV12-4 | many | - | CASSFGRDSTDTQYF | TGTGCCAGCAGTTTCGGTCGGGATAGCACAGATACGCAGTATTTT
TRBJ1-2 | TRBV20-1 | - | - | CSARVGRRLTYGYTF | TGCAGTGCTAGAGTTGGACGTAGGTTAACGTATGGCTACACCTTC
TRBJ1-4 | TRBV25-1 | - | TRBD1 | CASSETGGLEKLFF | TGTGCCAGCAGTGAGACAGGGGGCCTTGAAAAACTGTTTTTT
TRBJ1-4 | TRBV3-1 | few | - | CASSQESGWAEKLFF | TGTGCCAGCAGCCAAGAGTCGGGGTGGGCTGAAAAACTGTTTTTT
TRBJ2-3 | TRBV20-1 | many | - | CSASGAVGPSTDTQYF | TGCAGTGCTAGTGGGGCAGTAGGTCCTAGCACAGATACGCAGTATTTT
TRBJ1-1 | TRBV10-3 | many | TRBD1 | CAISERDSEAFF | TGTGCCATCAGTGAGCGGGACAGTGAAGCTTTCTTT
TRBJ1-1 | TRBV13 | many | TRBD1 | CASSRGQGTEAFF | TGTGCCAGCAGTAGGGGACAGGGCACTGAAGCTTTCTTT
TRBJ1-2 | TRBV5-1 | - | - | CASSLGSGGEYYGYTF | TGCGCCAGCAGCTTGGGTTCGGGGGGCGAATACTATGGCTACACCTTC
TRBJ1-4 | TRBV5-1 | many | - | CASSLIGEKLFF | TGCGCCAGCAGTTTGATTGGTGAAAAACTGTTTTTT
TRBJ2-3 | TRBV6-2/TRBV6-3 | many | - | CASSYRIGESTDTQYF | TGTGCCAGCAGTTACAGAATAGGGGAAAGCACAGATACGCAGTATTTT
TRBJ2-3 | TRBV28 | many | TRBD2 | CASSLSGLAAITDTQYF | TGTGCCAGCAGTTTATCGGGCCTAGCGGCTATAACAGATACGCAGTATTTT
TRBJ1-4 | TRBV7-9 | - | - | CASSLALGRGSLGTNEKLFF | TGTGCCAGCAGCTTAGCGCTCGGGAGAGGAAGTCTTGGTACTAATGAAAAACTGTTTTTT
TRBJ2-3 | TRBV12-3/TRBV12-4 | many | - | CASSLKNTQYF | TGTGCCAGCAGTTTGAAAAATACGCAGTATTTT
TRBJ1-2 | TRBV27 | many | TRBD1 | CASSSTGTGGLYGYTF | TGTGCCAGCAGTTCCACCGGGACAGGGGGCCTCTATGGCTACACCTTC
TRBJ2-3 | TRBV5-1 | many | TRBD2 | CASSLLGLAGSGTDTQYF | TGCGCCAGCAGCTTGTTGGGACTAGCGGGATCGGGCACAGATACGCAGTATTTT
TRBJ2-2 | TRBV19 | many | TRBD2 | CASRLTSGLGTGELFF | TGTGCCAGTAGGCTGACTAGCGGGTTGGGCACCGGGGAGCTGTTTTTT
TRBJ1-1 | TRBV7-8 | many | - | CASSPFDVMNTEAFF | TGTGCCAGCAGCCCTTTCGACGTCATGAACACTGAAGCTTTCTTT
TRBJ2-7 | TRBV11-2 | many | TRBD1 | CASSLVGTGIEQYF | TGTGCCAGCAGCTTAGTGGGGACAGGGATCGAGCAGTACTTC
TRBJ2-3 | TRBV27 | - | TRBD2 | CASSLLGLAGVDTQYF | TGTGCCAGCAGTTTATTAGGACTAGCGGGGGTAGATACGCAGTATTTT
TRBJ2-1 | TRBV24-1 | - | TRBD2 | CATGTSGRAGEQFF | TGTGCCACCGGGACTAGCGGGAGGGCCGGTGAGCAGTTCTTC
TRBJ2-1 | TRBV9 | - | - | CASSVGRDPTYNEQFF | TGTGCCAGCAGCGTAGGGAGGGACCCCACCTACAATGAGCAGTTCTTC
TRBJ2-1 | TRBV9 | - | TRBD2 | CASSARSSGSFGEQFF | TGTGCCAGCAGCGCCAGATCTAGCGGGAGTTTTGGTGAGCAGTTCTTC
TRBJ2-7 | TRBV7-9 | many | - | CASSRREGLAAGASYEQYF | TGTGCCAGCAGCAGGAGAGAGGGTTTGGCAGCGGGCGCCTCCTACGAGCAGTACTTC
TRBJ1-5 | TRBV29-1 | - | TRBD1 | CSVGQGADNQPQHF | TGCAGCGTCGGACAGGGGGCCGACAATCAGCCCCAGCATTTT
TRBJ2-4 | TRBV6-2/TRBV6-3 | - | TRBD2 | CASSYSTRGGAKNIQYF | TGTGCCAGCAGTTACTCGACTCGGGGGGGGGCCAAAAACATTCAGTACTTC
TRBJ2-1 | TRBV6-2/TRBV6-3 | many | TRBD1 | CASRDRGSYNEQFF | TGTGCCAGCAGGGACAGGGGGTCCTACAATGAGCAGTTCTTC
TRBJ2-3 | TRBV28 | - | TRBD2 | CASSFTSGLTDTQYF | TGTGCCAGCAGTTTTACTAGCGGACTCACAGATACGCAGTATTTT
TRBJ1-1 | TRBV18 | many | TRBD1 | CASSPWTGGGYTEAFF | TGTGCCAGCTCACCCTGGACAGGGGGGGGATACACTGAAGCTTTCTTT
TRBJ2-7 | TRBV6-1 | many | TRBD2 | CASSPPWREGRYEQYF | TGTGCCAGCAGTCCGCCTTGGCGGGAGGGTCGTTACGAGCAGTACTTC
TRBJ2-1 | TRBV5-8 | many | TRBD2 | CASRGAGTSLNNEQFF | TGTGCCAGCAGGGGGGCCGGGACTAGTCTTAACAATGAGCAGTTCTTC
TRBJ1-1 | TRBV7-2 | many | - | CASSSQENTEAFF | TGTGCCAGCAGCTCACAGGAGAACACTGAAGCTTTCTTT
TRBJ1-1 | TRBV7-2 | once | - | CASSPGFSEAFF | TGTGCCAGCAGCCCCGGATTCTCTGAAGCTTTCTTT
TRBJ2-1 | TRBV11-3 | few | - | CASSLEGLGGTGNEQFF | TGTGCCAGCAGCTTAGAGGGTCTAGGGGGGACGGGGAATGAGCAGTTCTTC
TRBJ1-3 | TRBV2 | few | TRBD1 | CASSTGGPTGNTIYF | TGTGCCAGCAGTACAGGGGGCCCGACTGGAAACACCATATATTTT
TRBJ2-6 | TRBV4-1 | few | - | CASSLLGGPGANVLTF | TGCGCCAGCAGCCTACTAGGGGGGCCTGGGGCCAACGTCCTGACTTTC
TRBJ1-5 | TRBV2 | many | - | CASRYGVNQPQHF | TGTGCCAGCAGGTACGGGGTCAATCAGCCCCAGCATTTT
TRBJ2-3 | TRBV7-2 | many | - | CASSLLVAGGLSTDTQYF | TGTGCCAGCAGCTTACTAGTAGCCGGTGGACTCAGCACAGATACGCAGTATTTT
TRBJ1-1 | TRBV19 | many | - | CASSISPDRYLNTEAFF | TGTGCCAGTAGTATCTCACCCGACAGATACTTGAACACTGAAGCTTTCTTT
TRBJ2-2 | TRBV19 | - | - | CASSIGNTGELFF | TGTGCCAGTAGTATCGGAAACACCGGGGAGCTGTTTTTT
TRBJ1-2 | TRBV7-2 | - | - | CASSLTRSRDGYTF | TGTGCCAGCAGCTTAACACGTTCCAGGGATGGCTACACCTTC
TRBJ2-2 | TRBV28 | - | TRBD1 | CASSLAGTGYGGELFF | TGTGCCAGCAGTTTAGCCGGGACAGGGTACGGCGGGGAGCTGTTTTTT
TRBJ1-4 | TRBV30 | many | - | CAWSALWDTNEKLFF | TGTGCCTGGAGTGCCCTTTGGGACACCAATGAAAAACTGTTTTTT
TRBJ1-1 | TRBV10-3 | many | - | CAISESQQNTEAFF | TGTGCCATCAGTGAAAGCCAGCAGAACACTGAAGCTTTCTTT
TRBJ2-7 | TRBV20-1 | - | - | CSARDWDQRVEQYF | TGCAGTGCTAGAGATTGGGACCAGCGAGTCGAGCAGTACTTC